This T cell receptor (beta chain) was recorded in a study of blood T cell repertoires in COVID-19. Study summary: Samples taken during acute and convalescent COVID-19 were collected in the United States, Italy and Spain.

Original data processing: Estimates of nucleated cell counts were drawn from the amplification of reference gene primers. Assay used: immunoSEQ multiplex PCR; TCRdb lists only in-frame clones, some missing. V and J calls plus clone size are reproduced from that table; the DNA served to infer D and trimming. The sample includes 210,000 or so clones, 70% to 90% of them seen just once. This clone was recorded once. CDR3 size: 17 residues. In germline, CDR1 is LGHNA, CDR2 YSLEER. The trim removed 0 bases at V and 5 bases at J, leaving 9 bases unmatched. The sequenced sample consisted of peripheral blood. The chain carries TRBV4-3 and TRBJ2-1, with TRBD1 identical over 8 bases. The TCR was taken from a man between 18 and 29 years old with active or convalescent COVID-19. The CDR3: CASSQDGRGQADNEQFF. The CDR3 nucleotides are TGCGCCAGCAGCCAAGACGGGCGGGGACAGGCCGACAATGAGCAGTTCTTC.